A selection of T cell receptor beta chains follows, all from one sample in a study of blood T cell repertoires in COVID-19. Assay: immunoSEQ multiplex PCR; the TCRdb copy retains only in-frame clones and omits some. The sample yields approximately 120,000 clones, around 85% seen once. Sequencing was done on a sample of peripheral blood. The receptors were sampled from a human donor in a cohort sampled during active COVID-19. CDR3s include the opening cysteine and the closing phenylalanine or tryptophan.

v_call cdr3_length cdr3_aa
TRBV3-1/TRBV3-2 14 CASSQGTRGEKLFF
TRBV14 14 CASSQVGGRTEAFF
TRBV7-7 15 CASSRLAGGVETQYF
TRBV19 17 CASSIDPNFRSNQPQHF
TRBV19 12 CASSIVPSEAFF
TRBV7-2 14 CASSSKGAGYGYTF
TRBV30 12 CAWSRQVDIQYF
TRBV7-9 15 CASKLEGLAVNEQFF
TRBV7-8 13 CASSLGTGDGYTF
TRBV27 12 CASSRGVYEQFF
TRBV18 15 CASSPVAGSQNEQFF
TRBV7-2 14 CASTQTSNGGELFF
TRBV14 15 CASSQEGRLRETQYF
TRBV29-1 13 CSVALTGTYGYTF
TRBV25-1 14 CASSLTGARETQYF
TRBV7-2 13 CASSLPIFSEQFF